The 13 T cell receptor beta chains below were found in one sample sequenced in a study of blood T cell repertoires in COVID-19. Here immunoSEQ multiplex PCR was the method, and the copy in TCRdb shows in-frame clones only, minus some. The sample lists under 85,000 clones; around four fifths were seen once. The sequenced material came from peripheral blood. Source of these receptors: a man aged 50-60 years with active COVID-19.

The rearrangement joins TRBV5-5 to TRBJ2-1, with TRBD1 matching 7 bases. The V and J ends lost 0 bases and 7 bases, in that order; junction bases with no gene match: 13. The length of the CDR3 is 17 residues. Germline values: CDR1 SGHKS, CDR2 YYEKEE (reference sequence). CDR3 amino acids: CASSLGYRDSPRNEQFF. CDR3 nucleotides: TGTGCCAGCAGCTTGGGTTATCGGGACAGCCCTAGAAATGAGCAGTTCTTC.

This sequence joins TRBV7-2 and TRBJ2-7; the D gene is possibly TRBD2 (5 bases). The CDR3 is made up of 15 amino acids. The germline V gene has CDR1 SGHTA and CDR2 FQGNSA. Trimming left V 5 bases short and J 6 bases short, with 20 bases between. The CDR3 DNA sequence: TGTGCCAGCAGCACGCGGCTATCGGCTAGCCCCGAGCAGTACTTC. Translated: CASSTRLSASPEQYF. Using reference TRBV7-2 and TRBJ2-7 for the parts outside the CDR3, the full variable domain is GAGVSQSPSNKVTEKGKDVELRCDPISGHTALYWYRQSLGQGLEFLIYFQGNSAPDKSGLPSDRFSAERTGGSVSTLTIQRTQQEDSAVYLCASSTRLSASPEQYFGPGTRLTVT.

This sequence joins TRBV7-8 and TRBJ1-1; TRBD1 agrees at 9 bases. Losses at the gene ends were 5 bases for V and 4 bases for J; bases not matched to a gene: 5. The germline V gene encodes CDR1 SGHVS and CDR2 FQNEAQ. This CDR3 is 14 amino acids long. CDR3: CASSTQTGGTEAFF. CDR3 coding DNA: TGTGCCAGCAGCACTCAGACAGGGGGCACTGAAGCTTTCTTT.

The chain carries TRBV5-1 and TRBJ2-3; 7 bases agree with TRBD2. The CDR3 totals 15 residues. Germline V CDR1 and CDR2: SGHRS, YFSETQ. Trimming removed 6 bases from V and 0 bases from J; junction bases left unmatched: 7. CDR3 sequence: CASIIGGGSTDTQYF. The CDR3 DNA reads TGCGCCAGCATTATTGGCGGGGGAAGCACAGATACGCAGTATTTT. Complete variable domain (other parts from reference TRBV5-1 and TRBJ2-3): KAGVTQTPRYLIKTRGQQVTLSCSPISGHRSVSWYQQTPGQGLQFLFEYFSETQRNKGNFPGRFSGRQFSNSRSEMNVSTLELGDSALYLCASIIGGGSTDTQYFGPGTRLTVL.

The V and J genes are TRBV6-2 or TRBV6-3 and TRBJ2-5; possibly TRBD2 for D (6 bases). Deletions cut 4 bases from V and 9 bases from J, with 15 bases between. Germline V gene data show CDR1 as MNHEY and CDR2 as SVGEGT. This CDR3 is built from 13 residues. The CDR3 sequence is CASSLRGSMPQYF. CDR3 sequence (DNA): TGTGCCAGCAGTTTGCGGGGCTCCATGCCCCAGTACTTC.

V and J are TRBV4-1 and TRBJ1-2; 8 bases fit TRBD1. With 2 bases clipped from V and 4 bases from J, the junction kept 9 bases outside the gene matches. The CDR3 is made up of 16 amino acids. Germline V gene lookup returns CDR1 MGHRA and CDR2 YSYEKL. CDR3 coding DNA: TGCGCCAGCAGCCAATCGGACAGGGTCCTTTTCTATGGCTACACCTTC. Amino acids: CASSQSDRVLFYGYTF.

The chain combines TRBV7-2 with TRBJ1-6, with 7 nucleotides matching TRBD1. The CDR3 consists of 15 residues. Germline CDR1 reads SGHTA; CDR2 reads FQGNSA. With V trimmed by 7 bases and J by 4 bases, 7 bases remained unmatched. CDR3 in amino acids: CASMIPGQYNSPLHF. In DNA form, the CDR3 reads TGTGCCAGCATGATTCCGGGACAGTATAATTCACCCCTCCACTTT.

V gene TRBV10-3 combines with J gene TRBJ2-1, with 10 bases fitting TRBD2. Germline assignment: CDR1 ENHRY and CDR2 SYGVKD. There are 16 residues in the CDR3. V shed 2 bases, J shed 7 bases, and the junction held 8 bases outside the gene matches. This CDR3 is CAISETSSGRNNEQFF. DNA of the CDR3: TGTGCCATCAGTGAGACGTCTAGCGGGAGAAATAATGAGCAGTTCTTC.

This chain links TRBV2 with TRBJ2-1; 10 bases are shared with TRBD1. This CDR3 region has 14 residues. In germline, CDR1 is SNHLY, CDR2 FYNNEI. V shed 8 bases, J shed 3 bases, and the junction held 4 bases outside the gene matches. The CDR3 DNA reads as TGTGCCAGCTCCCGGGACAGGGGCTACAATGAGCAGTTCTTC. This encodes CASSRDRGYNEQFF. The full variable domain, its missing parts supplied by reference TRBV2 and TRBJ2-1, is EPEVTQTPSHQVTQMGQEVILRCVPISNHLYFYWYRQILGQKVEFLVSFYNNEISEKSEIFDDQFSVERPDGSNFTLKIRSTKLEDSAMYFCASSRDRGYNEQFFGPGTRLTVL.

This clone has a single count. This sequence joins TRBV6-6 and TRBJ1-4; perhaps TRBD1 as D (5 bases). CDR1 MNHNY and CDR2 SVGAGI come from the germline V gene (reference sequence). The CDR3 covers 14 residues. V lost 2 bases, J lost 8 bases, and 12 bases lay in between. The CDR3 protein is CASSYGRVGEKLFF. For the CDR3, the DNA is TGTGCCAGCAGTTACGGCAGGGTGGGGGAAAAACTGTTTTTT.

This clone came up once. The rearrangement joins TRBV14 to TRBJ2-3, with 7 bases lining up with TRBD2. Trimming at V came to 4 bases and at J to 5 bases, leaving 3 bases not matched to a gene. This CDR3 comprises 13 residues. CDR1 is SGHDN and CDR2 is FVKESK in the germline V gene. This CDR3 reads CASSRGLGDTQYF. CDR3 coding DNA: TGTGCCAGCAGCCGCGGACTAGGAGATACGCAGTATTTT.

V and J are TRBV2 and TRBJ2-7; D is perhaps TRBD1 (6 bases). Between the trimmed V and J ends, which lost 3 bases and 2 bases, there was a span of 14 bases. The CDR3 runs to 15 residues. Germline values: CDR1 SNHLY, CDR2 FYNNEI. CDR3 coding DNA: TGTGCCAGCAGTGAGGGGCACAGGGTTACCTACGAGCAGTACTTC. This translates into CASSEGHRVTYEQYF.

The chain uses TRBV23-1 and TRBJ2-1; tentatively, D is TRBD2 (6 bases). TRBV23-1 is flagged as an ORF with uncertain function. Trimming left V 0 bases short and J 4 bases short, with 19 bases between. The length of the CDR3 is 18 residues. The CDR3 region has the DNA TGCGCCAGCAGTCAATCCGCCGGGACTCTAGTAGGGTACAATGAGCAGTTCTTC. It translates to CASSQSAGTLVGYNEQFF.